What follows describes a single T cell receptor (beta chain). Its target is not known. This sample stems from a study of blood T cells in healthy people across ages. Study results and caveats: Unknown donor CMV status possibly confounded expanded clonotype changes.

V gave up 0 bases and J gave up 5 bases, with 7 bases separating them. The V gene's germline CDR1 is SQVTM and CDR2 ANQGSEA. The CDR3 has 12 amino acids. The use of a sample-barcoded 5' primer and a J-beta primer mix characterized a second PCR of about 7 to 12 cycles. One entry per CDR3 protein, called by TCRdb with MiXCR from the 5' RACE reads. The sample yields 500,000 to 600,000 distinct CDR3 sequences, approximately 30% seen once. The chain links TRBV29-1 to TRBJ2-5, with D unclear. The TCR comes from a woman between 65 and 79 years old in good health. The sample comprised blood. The CDR3 sequence: CSVEDARETQYF. CDR3 DNA: TGCAGCGTTGAAGATGCGCGGGAGACCCAGTACTTC.